Shown below are 30 T cell receptor beta chains from a single sample sequenced in a study of glioma-infiltrating T cells after dendritic cell vaccination. Time point indicated: after dendritic cell vaccination, including at tumor progression/relapse. Profiling relied on immunoSEQ multiplex PCR, and the TCRdb table lists in-frame clones only, not all of them. The table has about 90,000 clones, 80% to 85% seen once. Material: blood, obtained after dendritic cell vaccination. The source is a human donor with glioblastoma.

This sequence joins TRBV29-1 and TRBJ1-1; possible D gene TRBD1, 5 bases. Trimming stripped 0 bases from V and 3 bases from J, with 14 bases between. The CDR3 totals 15 residues. Germline CDR1 reads SQVTM; CDR2 reads ANQGSEA. CDR3 coding DNA: TGCAGCGTTGAAGATTTCCAGGGTACCTACACTGAAGCTTTCTTT. Translated, it gives CSVEDFQGTYTEAFF.

This chain links TRBV2 with TRBJ1-2, with 7 bases fitting TRBD1. The CDR3 covers 15 residues. The germline CDR1 and CDR2 sequences are SNHLY and FYNNEI. V lost 2 bases to trimming and J lost 4 bases; unmatched junction nucleotides: 7. CDR3 in amino acids: CASSEPTGIVYGYTF. CDR3 in DNA: TGTGCCAGCAGTGAACCGACAGGGATTGTCTATGGCTACACCTTC.

The chain has TRBV6-6 and TRBJ1-6; D perhaps matches TRBD1 (6 bases). The CDR3 covers 13 residues. Germline assignment: CDR1 MNHNY and CDR2 SVGAGI (reference sequence). V was trimmed by 6 bases and J by 12 bases, leaving 15 bases between them. CDR3 sequence reads: CASSPGDSKPLHF. CDR3 in DNA: TGTGCCAGCAGCCCAGGGGATTCTAAACCCCTCCACTTT.

The chain recombines TRBV30 with TRBJ1-1, with TRBD1 identical over 9 bases. The CDR3 consists of 16 residues. Germline values: CDR1 GTSNPN, CDR2 SVGIG (reference sequence). V gave up 1 base and J gave up 5 bases; unmatched junction bases: 11. The CDR3 loop is CAWSDKTTGGGTEAFF. DNA for the CDR3: TGTGCCTGGAGTGACAAGACGACAGGGGGGGGAACTGAAGCTTTCTTT. Based on the CDR3 plus reference TRBV30 and TRBJ1-1, the full variable domain is SQTIHQWPATLVQPVGSPLSLECTVEGTSNPNLYWYRQAAGRGLQLLFYSVGIGQISSEVPQNLSASRPQDRQFILSSKKLLLSDSGFYLCAWSDKTTGGGTEAFFGQGTRLTVV.

The chain is built from TRBV5-1 and TRBJ2-2; D call uncertain. Germline loops: CDR1 SGHRS, CDR2 YFSETQ. Trimming took off 1 base at V and 6 bases at J, with 10 bases between the two ends. There are 14 residues in the CDR3. This chain's CDR3 is CASSLNQDPGELFF. For the CDR3, the DNA is TGCGCCAGCAGCTTGAACCAGGATCCCGGGGAGCTGTTTTTT.

In DNA form, the CDR3 reads TGTGCCAGCAGTGACCCTGGGGCAGCTAACTATGGCTACACCTTC. The encoded protein is CASSDPGAANYGYTF. The chain carries TRBV2 and TRBJ1-2, with D possibly TRBD1 on 5 matching bases. Germline CDR1 SNHLY, CDR2 FYNNEI. V was shortened by 3 bases and J by 0 bases, with 11 bases between the two germline ends. The CDR3 totals 15 residues.

The DNA for the CDR3 is TGTGCCAGCAGCTCGTTCGACAACTCCTACGAGCAGTACTTC. Encoded protein: CASSSFDNSYEQYF. The rearrangement links TRBV7-2 to TRBJ2-7; D is ambiguous. Trimming pared 4 bases from V and 0 bases from J, leaving 10 bases between. Germline V CDR1 and CDR2: SGHTA, FQGNSA. This CDR3 region has 14 residues.

The chain links TRBV7-2 to TRBJ2-3; possibly TRBD2 for D (5 bases). The CDR3 contains 12 residues. Looked up from germline, CDR1 is SGHTA and CDR2 is FQGNSA. The V and J ends lost 5 bases and 12 bases respectively, with 15 bases between them. The CDR3 region is CASSTLEGFQYF. In DNA, the CDR3 is TGTGCCAGCAGCACACTAGAAGGTTTCCAGTATTTT.

The chain recombines TRBV2 with TRBJ2-3; 8 nucleotides align to TRBD1. This CDR3 spans 13 amino acids. The V segment lost 6 bases and the J segment 7 bases; nucleotides outside the gene matches: 6. The germline gives CDR1 SNHLY, CDR2 FYNNEI. As DNA, the CDR3 is TGTGCCAGCAGAGGACAGGGAGGAAATACGCAGTATTTT. Translating gives CASRGQGGNTQYF.

This clone appeared a single time. CDR3 DNA: TGCGCCAGCAGACCACCCGGGGGGAAGGGAGAGACCCAGTACTTC. Its translation: CASRPPGGKGETQYF. The J gene is TRBJ2-5, the V gene TRBV5-1, with 7 nucleotides matching TRBD2. The CDR3 spans 15 residues. Germline CDR1 and CDR2: SGHRS and YFSETQ. V dropped 5 bases and J dropped 4; count of bases not matched to a gene: 11.

The rearrangement joins TRBV7-9 to TRBJ2-7; 10 bases align to TRBD1. The trim removed 0 bases at V and 7 bases at J, leaving 12 bases unmatched. This CDR3 is built from 17 residues. The germline gives CDR1 SEHNR, CDR2 FQNEAQ (reference sequence). The CDR3 sequence is CASSLASGTGEPTEQYF. The CDR3, as DNA: TGTGCCAGCAGCTTAGCTTCCGGGACAGGGGAACCTACGGAGCAGTACTTC.

This rearrangement joins TRBV4-2 to TRBJ2-5, with 8 bases fitting TRBD1. The J call may be faulty, since TRBJ2-7 better matches the DNA end. Looked up from germline, CDR1 is LGHNA and CDR2 is YNFKEQ. CDR3 length: 15 amino acids. CDR3 residues: CASSQDGQGEGEQYF. CDR3 nucleotides: TGTGCCAGCAGCCAAGATGGACAGGGAGAAGGCGAGCAGTACTTC.

This clone was seen a handful of times. The chain has TRBV5-6 and TRBJ2-7; D unclear. CDR3 length: 13 amino acids. Trimming removed 0 bases at V and 5 bases at J, with 9 bases between. The germline CDR1 and CDR2 sequences are SGHDT and YYEEEE. The CDR3, as DNA: TGTGCCAGCAGCTTGGATACAGACCACGAGCAGTACTTC. Protein product: CASSLDTDHEQYF.

The CDR3 loop reads CASSFGRVDTPRTEAFF. DNA of the CDR3: TGTGCCAGCAGCTTTGGGAGGGTGGATACACCGAGGACTGAAGCTTTCTTT. This sequence joins TRBV11-2 and TRBJ1-1; D call uncertain. Between the trimmed V and J ends, which lost 3 bases and 5 bases, there was a span of 22 bases. In germline, CDR1 is SGHAT, CDR2 FQNNGV. The CDR3 runs 17 residues.

The CDR3: CASSPGGNPSTDTQYF. The DNA for the CDR3 is TGTGCCAGTAGTCCCGGGGGGAATCCTAGCACAGATACGCAGTATTTT. The V call is TRBV19, the J call TRBJ2-3, with 7 bases that match TRBD2. CDR1 and CDR2 (germline): LNHDA, SQIVND (reference sequence). J was trimmed by 0 bases and V by 5 bases; bases with no gene match: 8. This CDR3 comprises 16 residues.

A note on this clone: A junction end diverges from the germline sequence, so it may reflect a read error. The chain uses TRBV7-7 and TRBJ1-1; D remains unclear. Germline V gene data show CDR1 as SSHAT and CDR2 as FNYEAQ (reference sequence). This CDR3 contains 12 residues. The CDR3 DNA reads as TGTGCTAGCAGCTTCCTCAACACTGAAGCTTTCTTT. Amino acid sequence: CASSFLNTEAFF.

The rearrangement links TRBV29-1 to TRBJ1-2; D is possibly TRBD1 (6 bases). The germline CDR1 and CDR2 sequences are SQVTM and ANQGSEA. CDR3 length equals 13 residues. Deletions cut 7 bases from V and 7 bases from J, with 19 bases between. The CDR3 sequence is CSAVPLRGGGYTF. CDR3 sequence (DNA): TGCAGCGCCGTCCCCTTGAGGGGGGGTGGCTACACCTTC.

This rearrangement joins TRBV7-8 to TRBJ1-2, with 7 bases lining up with TRBD1. This CDR3 is built from 14 residues. V trimming: 5 bases; J trimming: 1 base; junction bases outside the gene matches: 4. Per germline, CDR1 SGHVS and CDR2 FQNEAQ. CDR3 amino acids: CASSLTGDNYGYTF. CDR3 in DNA: TGTGCCAGCAGCCTCACAGGGGATAACTATGGCTACACCTTC.

This rearrangement joins TRBV7-3 to TRBJ2-3; 7 bases match TRBD2. The CDR3 is 15 amino acids. With 3 bases clipped from V and 4 bases from J, the junction kept 7 bases outside the gene matches. The germline V gene has CDR1 SGHTA and CDR2 FQGTGA. CDR3 sequence reads: CASSLGGLDPDTQYF. CDR3 nucleotide sequence: TGTGCCAGCAGCTTGGGAGGACTAGATCCAGATACGCAGTATTTT.

The chain has TRBV6-1 and TRBJ2-7; possibly TRBD1 for D (6 bases). Looked up from germline, CDR1 is MNHNS and CDR2 is SASEGT. V was pared by 6 bases and J by 2 bases, with 14 bases between. The CDR3 is 14 residues long. The CDR3, as DNA: TGTGCCAGCAGGAGGGGGTCAAATACCTACGAGCAGTACTTC. Protein sequence: CASRRGSNTYEQYF.

V is TRBV7-9 and J is TRBJ2-5; D is possibly TRBD1 (5 bases). The CDR3 loop spans 16 amino acids. The ends were cut back, 1 base at V and 3 bases at J, with 15 bases in the middle. The germline gives CDR1 SEHNR, CDR2 FQNEAQ (reference sequence). Written as DNA, the CDR3 is TGTGCCAGCAGCTTAGGCGAGGCAGTAGGGGAAGAGACCCAGTACTTC. Translation: CASSLGEAVGEETQYF.

A single count supports this clone. The chain joins TRBV6-1 to TRBJ1-4, with TRBD1 matching over 11 bases. Germline loops: CDR1 MNHNS, CDR2 SASEGT. Trimming at V came to 4 bases and at J to 0 bases, leaving 10 bases not matched to a gene. This CDR3 has 19 amino acids. In nucleotides, the CDR3 is TGTGCCAGCAGTGCCGGGACAGGGGGTTTTCTGACAACTAATGAAAAACTGTTTTTT. Translating gives CASSAGTGGFLTTNEKLFF.

The chain uses TRBV4-1 and TRBJ2-6, with D maybe TRBD2 (6 bases). This CDR3 comprises 15 residues. The V and J ends lost 7 bases and 2 bases respectively, with 12 bases between them. Germline lookup yields CDR1 MGHRA and CDR2 YSYEKL. The CDR3 spells CASTPSGAGANVLTF. The DNA of the CDR3 is TGCGCCAGCACCCCTTCGGGGGCTGGGGCCAACGTCCTGACTTTC.

The chain uses TRBV7-2 and TRBJ2-5; 13 bases fit TRBD2. The CDR3 covers 16 residues. Losses at the gene ends were 5 bases for V and 0 bases for J; bases not matched to a gene: 3. Per germline, CDR1 SGHTA and CDR2 FQGNSA. The CDR3 is CASSLGLAGDQETQYF. The CDR3 region has the DNA TGTGCCAGCAGCCTAGGACTAGCGGGGGACCAAGAGACCCAGTACTTC.

The V and J genes are TRBV7-9 and TRBJ1-1, with TRBD1 matching over 9 bases. Germline-derived CDR1 and CDR2 are SEHNR and FQNEAQ (reference sequence). Unmatched junction bases numbered 3, after V lost 5 bases and J lost 8 bases. This CDR3 comprises 12 residues. The CDR3 region is CASSPGQGEAFF. CDR3 DNA: TGTGCCAGCAGCCCTGGACAGGGGGAAGCTTTCTTT.

This clone was observed a few times. The V gene is TRBV7-9, the J gene TRBJ1-2, with 7 bases identical to TRBD1. CDR1 is SEHNR, CDR2 FQNEAQ, per germline (reference sequence). The J segment lost 6 bases and the V segment lost 4 bases, leaving 11 bases of the junction unmatched. The CDR3 loop spans 15 amino acids. The CDR3: CASSWAPLGTDGYTF. The CDR3 DNA sequence: TGTGCCAGCAGCTGGGCACCCCTCGGGACAGATGGCTACACCTTC.

The rearrangement links TRBV27 to TRBJ2-7; weak D call: TRBD1 (5 bases). Trimming took off 7 bases at V and 9 bases at J, with 13 bases between the two ends. The CDR3 runs 11 residues. Germline assignment: CDR1 MNHEY and CDR2 SMNVEV (reference sequence). The CDR3 sequence is CASISGQGQYF. The CDR3 nucleotides are TGTGCCAGCATTAGTGGGCAGGGGCAGTACTTC.

The CDR3 loop is CASSILPGAQETQYF. For the CDR3, the DNA is TGCGCCAGCAGCATATTACCGGGAGCTCAAGAGACCCAGTACTTC. V and J are TRBV5-1 and TRBJ2-5; possibly TRBD2 for D (6 bases). V shed 4 bases and J shed 2 bases, with 15 bases lying between them. This CDR3 is built from 15 residues. Looked up from germline, CDR1 is SGHRS and CDR2 is YFSETQ.

This clone was detected once. The J gene is TRBJ2-7, the V gene TRBV7-8; TRBD1 agrees at 7 bases. This CDR3 contains 15 residues. V lost 5 bases, J lost 1 base, and 8 bases stayed unmatched. Germline CDR1 SGHVS, CDR2 FQNEAQ. CDR3 protein: CASSPEGGDSYEQYF. Here the CDR3 DNA reads TGTGCCAGCAGCCCCGAAGGGGGCGATTCCTACGAGCAGTACTTC. Using reference TRBV7-8 and TRBJ2-7 for the parts outside the CDR3, the full variable domain is GAGVSQSPRYKVAKRGQDVALRCDPISGHVSLFWYQQALGQGPEFLTYFQNEAQLDKSGLPSDRFFAERPEGSVSTLKIQRTQQEDSAVYLCASSPEGGDSYEQYFGPGTRLTVT.

In this sample, this clone turned up once. The chain has TRBV15 and TRBJ2-3, with TRBD1 identical over 8 bases. CDR1 is LNHNV, CDR2 YYDKDF, per germline (reference sequence). The V gene end was trimmed by 0 bases and the J gene end by 4 bases; junction bases not matched to a gene: 3. CDR3 size: 15 residues. This chain's CDR3 is CATSRDQGAPDTQYF. For the CDR3, the DNA is TGTGCCACCAGCAGAGACCAGGGGGCTCCAGATACGCAGTATTTT.